These 21 T cell receptor beta chains share one sample of origin, sequenced in a study of blood T cell repertoires in COVID-19. The protocol was immunoSEQ multiplex PCR, while the TCRdb copy is restricted to in-frame clones and leaves out a portion. Here the sample spans tens of thousands of clones, roughly three quarters being singletons. Sequenced: peripheral blood. These receptors were taken from a woman of 80 years or more with acute or convalescent COVID-19.

The J gene is TRBJ1-5, the V gene TRBV3-1 (or the pseudogene TRBV3-2), with D unresolved. There are 14 residues in the CDR3. Germline CDR1 and CDR2: LGHDT and YNNKEL (reference sequence). Trimming took 9 bases from V and 3 from J, leaving 15 bases between them. CDR3 sequence reads: CASSFTGYNQPQHF. The CDR3 DNA reads TGTGCCAGTTCCTTTACCGGGTACAATCAGCCCCAGCATTTT.

The CDR3 loop is CAWSPQRGGLNTEAFF. The DNA for the CDR3 is TGTGCCTGGAGTCCCCAGAGGGGGGGGCTCAACACTGAAGCTTTCTTT. This chain links TRBV30 with TRBJ1-1; D is possibly TRBD1 (6 bases). The CDR3 extends over 16 amino acids. V lost 2 bases and J 2 bases, leaving 18 bases between the germline ends. Germline CDR1 is GTSNPN and CDR2 is SVGIG (reference sequence).

This clone was seen more than once but under ten times. This rearrangement joins TRBV2 to TRBJ2-5, with 10 nucleotides matching TRBD2. V was clipped by 5 bases and J by 3 bases; unmatched bases: 3. This CDR3 contains 14 residues. CDR1 is SNHLY and CDR2 is FYNNEI in the germline V gene. In nucleotides, the CDR3 is TGTGCCAGCAGTAGGACTAGCGGTGAAGAGACCCAGTACTTC. Translation: CASSRTSGEETQYF.

The chain links TRBV5-1 to TRBJ2-1, with TRBD1 matching over 12 bases. V dropped 2 bases and J dropped 6; count of bases not matched to a gene: 12. CDR1 SGHRS and CDR2 YFSETQ come from the germline V gene. The CDR3 length is 18 residues. The CDR3 sequence: CASSFHPPGQGAINEQFF. DNA of the CDR3: TGCGCCAGCAGCTTTCATCCTCCGGGACAGGGGGCTATCAATGAGCAGTTCTTC.

V usage is TRBV11-2 and J usage is TRBJ2-7; D remains unclear. The CDR3 length is 12 residues. V lost 0 bases to trimming and J lost 10 bases, with 10 bases between them. Germline lookup yields CDR1 SGHAT and CDR2 FQNNGV. Here the CDR3 reads CASSLESVRQYF. CDR3 DNA sequence: TGTGCCAGCAGCTTAGAGTCGGTCCGCCAGTACTTC.

This clone was counted only a few times. The chain uses TRBV2 and TRBJ1-5; D gene unclear. V gave up 5 bases and J gave up 4 bases, with 15 bases separating them. Germline V lookup: CDR1 SNHLY, CDR2 FYNNEI. The CDR3 contains 15 residues. The chain's CDR3 is CASSPRPTGNQPQHF. DNA for the CDR3: TGTGCCAGCAGTCCGCGACCGACTGGGAATCAGCCCCAGCATTTT.

This clone was recorded once. J is TRBJ1-5 and V is TRBV24-1, with 8 positions matching TRBD1. This CDR3 is built from 15 residues. The germline V gene encodes CDR1 KGHDR and CDR2 SFDVKD. J gave up 6 bases and V 4 bases, and 7 bases lay outside the gene matches. The CDR3 bases are TGTGCCACCAGTGACCACGGACAGGGAGGTCAGCCCCAGCATTTT. It is translated as CATSDHGQGGQPQHF.

This sequence joins TRBV5-1 and TRBJ1-2, with a tentative D call TRBD1 (5 bases). Germline-derived CDR1 and CDR2 are SGHRS and YFSETQ. The CDR3 runs to 14 residues. Trimming took 7 bases from V and 7 from J, leaving 20 bases between them. The CDR3 bases are TGCGCCAGCCAGCGGGGGGTTGCTGAGAGTGGCTACACCTTC. As protein: CASQRGVAESGYTF.

By share, this clone ranks as medium-sized (0.01 to 0.1%). The chain recombines TRBV7-9 with TRBJ1-1; TRBD1 is a possible D gene (5 bases). The germline V gene encodes CDR1 SEHNR and CDR2 FQNEAQ (reference sequence). The CDR3 is 17 residues long. Trimming took 5 bases from V and 3 from J, leaving 22 bases between them. This CDR3 reads CASSTDGSGSRDTEAFF. The DNA for the CDR3 is TGTGCCAGCAGCACGGACGGATCAGGGTCAAGAGACACTGAAGCTTTCTTT.

The gene calls are TRBV5-1 and TRBJ2-1; weak D call: TRBD2 (5 bases). The CDR3 spans 14 residues. Germline lookup yields CDR1 SGHRS and CDR2 YFSETQ. The V end was cut by 1 base, the J end by 7 bases, with 12 bases between. The CDR3 region is CASSLLGSENEQFF. CDR3 DNA sequence: TGCGCCAGCAGCTTGCTCGGTAGCGAGAATGAGCAGTTCTTC.

V usage is TRBV7-3 and J usage is TRBJ2-5; TRBD2 aligns across 12 bases. CDR1 SGHTA and CDR2 FQGTGA come from the germline V gene. The CDR3 covers 16 residues. V lost 5 bases to trimming and J lost 2 bases; unmatched junction nucleotides: 6. The CDR3 nucleotides are TGTGCCAGCAGCCGAACTAGCGGGAGGCCTCAAGAGACCCAGTACTTC. Its translation is CASSRTSGRPQETQYF.

The chain joins TRBV19 to TRBJ2-5; 14 positions agree with TRBD2. The germline CDR1 and CDR2 sequences are LNHDA and SQIVND (reference sequence). The CDR3 is made up of 15 amino acids. V lost 6 bases to trimming and J lost 7 bases; unmatched junction nucleotides: 7. CDR3 coding DNA: TGTGCCAGTAGCAGAGGGACTAGCGGGAGTGGGACCCAGTACTTC. The encoded protein is CASSRGTSGSGTQYF.

This chain connects TRBV19 to TRBJ2-3; 8 bases align to TRBD2. The ends lost 7 bases at V and 4 bases at J; junction bases unmatched: 10. The CDR3 sequence is 15 residues long. The germline gives CDR1 LNHDA, CDR2 SQIVND (reference sequence). The CDR3 protein is CASTGEAGAADTQYF. The DNA for the CDR3 is TGTGCCAGTACGGGTGAAGCGGGAGCGGCAGATACGCAGTATTTT.

This chain connects TRBV28 to TRBJ2-7, with D perhaps TRBD1 (6 bases). The CDR3 has 11 residues. V was clipped by 2 bases and J by 12 bases, with 11 bases between them. Germline CDR1 MDHEN, CDR2 SYDVKM. CDR3 nucleotides: TGTGCCAGCAGTTTAAACAGGGTCCCGTACTTC. Its protein is CASSLNRVPYF.

The gene calls are TRBV2 and TRBJ2-5; tentatively, D is TRBD2 (5 bases). Germline CDR1 SNHLY, CDR2 FYNNEI. V lost 7 bases and J lost 2, with 17 bases in between. The CDR3 contains 15 residues. The CDR3 here is CASTLRGTPQETQYF. The CDR3 DNA sequence: TGTGCCAGCACCCTTCGGGGAACTCCTCAAGAGACCCAGTACTTC.

The V and J genes are TRBV9 and TRBJ2-7, with D possibly being TRBD2 (7 bases). This CDR3 comprises 15 residues. Germline CDR1 reads SGDLS; CDR2 reads YYNGEE. The V gene lost 3 bases and the J gene lost 1 base, with 14 bases spanning the gap. CDR3 nucleotide sequence: TGTGCCAGCAGCGCAGGGGCTAGCGGTTCCTACGAGCAGTACTTC. Translated, it gives CASSAGASGSYEQYF.

This clone was recorded many times. The V and J genes are TRBV30 and TRBJ1-5; 11 bases line up with TRBD1. Germline loops: CDR1 GTSNPN, CDR2 SVGIG (reference sequence). The CDR3 loop spans 14 amino acids. Losses at the gene ends were 2 bases for V and 9 bases for J; bases not matched to a gene: 6. The CDR3 sequence: CAWSLGQGVRPQHF. Here the CDR3 DNA reads TGTGCCTGGAGTTTGGGACAGGGGGTTCGGCCCCAGCATTTT. The full variable domain, its missing parts supplied by reference TRBV30 and TRBJ1-5, is SQTIHQWPATLVQPVGSPLSLECTVEGTSNPNLYWYRQAAGRGLQLLFYSVGIGQISSEVPQNLSASRPQDRQFILSSKKLLLSDSGFYLCAWSLGQGVRPQHFGDGTRLSIL.

The rearrangement links TRBV5-6 to TRBJ2-2, with D possibly TRBD2 on 5 matching bases. This CDR3 contains 15 residues. V lost 6 bases and J lost 4, with 16 bases in between. In germline, CDR1 is SGHDT, CDR2 YYEEEE. The CDR3 nucleotides read TGTGCCAGCACTACTAGGACTTGGGGCACCGGGGAGCTGTTTTTT. Protein sequence: CASTTRTWGTGELFF.

The rearrangement uses TRBV29-1 and TRBJ1-5; the match to TRBD1 covers 8 bases. Germline CDR1 is SQVTM and CDR2 is ANQGSEA. The CDR3 has 13 residues. The V segment lost 4 bases and the J segment 7 bases; nucleotides outside the gene matches: 6. In DNA form, the CDR3 reads TGCAGCGTTGGACAGGGGTTCCAACAGCCCCAGCATTTT. Protein product: CSVGQGFQQPQHF.

The gene calls are TRBV2 and TRBJ1-5; maybe TRBD1 (5 bases). V shed 7 bases and J shed 5 bases, with 12 bases lying between them. Germline assignment: CDR1 SNHLY and CDR2 FYNNEI. This CDR3 has 13 amino acids. CDR3 in DNA: TGTGCCAGCATAAGGTCACAGGATCAGCCCCAGCATTTT. This codes for CASIRSQDQPQHF.

The rearrangement joins TRBV6-5 to TRBJ2-3, with TRBD2 as a possible D gene (5 bases). CDR3 length: 12 amino acids. V lost 10 bases, J lost 4 bases, and 12 bases lay in between. CDR1 is MNHEY, CDR2 SVGAGI, per germline. The CDR3: CATRSEADTQYF. CDR3 DNA sequence: TGTGCCACCCGCTCGGAGGCAGATACGCAGTATTTT.